The 14 T cell receptor beta chains given below trace back to one sample, sequenced in a study of blood T cell repertoires in COVID-19. Generated by immunoSEQ multiplex PCR, the TCRdb table keeps only in-frame clones and is missing some. This table holds over 200,000 clones, roughly 88% found once. Sequencing used peripheral blood. Receptors originate from a young man with active or convalescent COVID-19.

This clone was counted only a few times. The V gene is TRBV7-9, the J gene TRBJ1-4; 9 bases are a match to TRBD1. Germline CDR1 SEHNR, CDR2 FQNEAQ (reference sequence). The CDR3 length is 15 residues. After removal of 5 bases from V and 5 bases from J, the junction contained 6 bases not matched to a gene. In DNA form, the CDR3 reads TGTGCCAGCAGCGATGGACAGGGGAAAAATGAAAAACTGTTTTTT. The encoded protein is CASSDGQGKNEKLFF. The full variable domain, its missing parts supplied by reference TRBV7-9 and TRBJ1-4, is DTGVSQNPRHKITKRGQNVTFRCDPISEHNRLYWYRQTLGQGPEFLTYFQNEAQLEKSRLLSDRFSAERPKGSFSTLEIQRTEQGDSAMYLCASSDGQGKNEKLFFGSGTQLSVL.

The chain is built from TRBV27 and TRBJ1-4; D uncertain. Germline values: CDR1 MNHEY, CDR2 SMNVEV (reference sequence). The ends were cut back, 3 bases at V and 8 bases at J, with 7 bases in the middle. This CDR3 has 12 residues. As DNA, the CDR3 is TGTGCCAGCAGTTTCTTTGGCGAAAAACTGTTTTTT. Residues: CASSFFGEKLFF.

This clone came up once. The genes are TRBV30 and TRBJ2-7; 9 bases match TRBD2. The germline CDR1 and CDR2 sequences are GTSNPN and SVGIG (reference sequence). The CDR3 length is 13 residues. Trimming removed 1 base from V and 2 bases from J; junction bases left unmatched: 0. CDR3 DNA sequence: TGTGCCTGGAGTGGCGGGAGGGCCTACGAGCAGTACTTC. This translates into CAWSGGRAYEQYF. Full variable domain (missing parts from reference TRBV30 and TRBJ2-7): SQTIHQWPATLVQPVGSPLSLECTVEGTSNPNLYWYRQAAGRGLQLLFYSVGIGQISSEVPQNLSASRPQDRQFILSSKKLLLSDSGFYLCAWSGGRAYEQYFGPGTRLTVT.

This sequence joins TRBV5-1 and TRBJ2-7; 12 bases agree with TRBD2. The CDR3 runs to 17 residues. Germline lookup yields CDR1 SGHRS and CDR2 YFSETQ. V lost 4 bases, J lost 2 bases, and 10 bases stayed unmatched. This chain's CDR3 is CASSPPASGRVTYEQYF. In nucleotides, the CDR3 is TGCGCCAGCAGCCCGCCCGCTAGCGGGAGGGTAACCTACGAGCAGTACTTC.

CDR3 nucleotide sequence: TGTGCCAGCTCACCGTCGGGAGTCTCCGAGCAGTACTTC. Amino acid sequence: CASSPSGVSEQYF. The rearrangement joins TRBV18 to TRBJ2-7; D perhaps matches TRBD2 (6 bases). With 3 bases removed from V and 6 bases from J, the gap between germline ends came to 12 bases. This CDR3 is built from 13 residues. Germline V gene sequence: CDR1 KGHSH, CDR2 LQKENI.

The chain is built from TRBV7-2 and TRBJ1-6; D may be TRBD1 (6 bases). Germline V gene data show CDR1 as SGHTA and CDR2 as FQGNSA. V was clipped by 5 bases and J by 7 bases, with 15 bases between them. The CDR3 has 15 residues. CDR3 bases: TGTGCCAGCAGCCCCGGCCTGGGGGCCAATTCACCCCTCCACTTT. It yields the protein CASSPGLGANSPLHF.

The V and J genes are TRBV29-1 and TRBJ1-1, with TRBD1 matching over 8 bases. CDR3 length: 15 amino acids. V shed 6 bases, J shed 0 bases, and the junction held 9 bases outside the gene matches. From germline, CDR1 is SQVTM and CDR2 ANQGSEA. Here the CDR3 DNA reads TGCAGCGTGGGGGGACAGGAACTTATGAACACTGAAGCTTTCTTT. This encodes CSVGGQELMNTEAFF.

This clone is deemed medium-sized (0.01 to 0.1%). This sequence joins TRBV6-1 and TRBJ2-7, with 7 bases fitting TRBD2. V shed 2 bases, J shed 3 bases, and the junction held 7 bases outside the gene matches. Germline values: CDR1 MNHNS, CDR2 SASEGT. The CDR3 is 15 amino acids. For the CDR3, the DNA is TGTGCCAGCAGTGAACAGGCGGGAGATGGCTACGAGCAGTACTTC. Amino acids: CASSEQAGDGYEQYF.

This clone showed up just a few times. V gene TRBV29-1 combines with J gene TRBJ2-6; D unresolved. Trimming stripped 4 bases from V and 0 bases from J, with 13 bases between. CDR3 length: 16 amino acids. CDR1 is SQVTM and CDR2 is ANQGSEA in the germline V gene. This chain's CDR3 is CSVVGSPSSGANVLTF. The CDR3 nucleotides read TGCAGCGTTGTTGGCAGTCCAAGCTCTGGGGCCAACGTCCTGACTTTC.

The gene calls are TRBV5-4 and TRBJ2-7; tentative D call: TRBD1 (5 bases). Germline V gives CDR1 SGHNT, CDR2 YYREEE (reference sequence). Between the trimmed V and J ends, which lost 4 bases and 0 bases, there was a span of 11 bases. This CDR3 contains 14 residues. CDR3 sequence reads: CASSDWGYSYEQYF. In DNA form, the CDR3 reads TGTGCCAGCAGCGACTGGGGCTACTCCTACGAGCAGTACTTC.

This clone occurred a few times. The rearrangement links TRBV19 to TRBJ2-5; TRBD1 agrees at 9 bases. J lost 6 bases, V lost 4 bases, and 6 bases had no gene match. CDR1 LNHDA and CDR2 SQIVND come from the germline V gene (reference sequence). The CDR3 contains 14 residues. CDR3 protein: CASSRGTGKQTQYF. The CDR3 coding sequence is TGTGCCAGTAGTAGGGGGACAGGGAAGCAGACCCAGTACTTC.

This rearrangement joins TRBV24-1 to TRBJ1-5; the D is unclear. Germline V gives CDR1 KGHDR, CDR2 SFDVKD. With 0 bases removed from V and 2 bases from J, the gap between germline ends came to 22 bases. The length of the CDR3 is 20 residues. The CDR3: CATSDLLPEWNSEGNQPQHF. The DNA of the CDR3 is TGTGCCACCAGTGATTTGCTCCCGGAGTGGAATTCTGAAGGCAATCAGCCCCAGCATTTT.

This chain joins TRBV6-5 and TRBJ2-7; D not certain. Germline V CDR1 and CDR2: MNHEY, SVGAGI. Trimming cost V 5 bases and J 5 bases, with 16 bases left between them. The length of the CDR3 is 14 residues. CDR3 protein: CASSPSGRPHEQYF. The CDR3 DNA reads TGTGCCAGCAGTCCTTCCGGCAGGCCCCACGAGCAGTACTTC.

This chain joins TRBV5-1 and TRBJ1-5; 8 bases line up with TRBD1. CDR1 is SGHRS and CDR2 is YFSETQ in the germline V gene. V was pared by 4 bases and J by 0 bases, with 3 bases of the junction left unmatched. This CDR3 has 15 amino acids. CDR3 nucleotide sequence: TGCGCCAGCAGCGTAACAGGGGGTAGCAATCAGCCCCAGCATTTT. This encodes CASSVTGGSNQPQHF. Supplemented by reference TRBV5-1 and TRBJ1-5, the full variable domain reads KAGVTQTPRYLIKTRGQQVTLSCSPISGHRSVSWYQQTPGQGLQFLFEYFSETQRNKGNFPGRFSGRQFSNSRSEMNVSTLELGDSALYLCASSVTGGSNQPQHFGDGTRLSIL.